This T cell receptor (beta chain) was documented in a study of monozygotic twins with inflammatory bowel disease (dated by TCRdb to between 2018 and 2021). A note on the overall study: In total, roughly 30 monozygotic twin pairs made up the full study: 19 Danish pairs, all IBD-discordant, plus nine German pairs, of which four were IBD-concordant and five were IBD-discordant. Each individual had, on average, about 151 000 unique TCRalpha sequences and 181 000 unique TCRbeta sequences available for analysis. Within discordant pairs, disease-associated traits were sought mainly by comparing IBD patients with their genetically identical healthy co-twins. Results and caveats for the whole study, not just this receptor: No single strong signal or clonotype linked to IBD turned up in the results, so the idea that one exists was not supported. Compared with healthy twins, IBD patients shared fewer clonotypes with other individuals, and the difference was most pronounced in patients with signs of disease activity. Different T cell subtypes could not be distinguished in the analysis. No difference in repertoire similarity was observed between concordant and discordant twins, possibly owing to limited statistical power. TCRbeta repertoire diversity, by inverse Simpson index, was decreased in IBD patients compared with their healthy co-twins. Because patients received different immunosuppressive treatments, the repertoires may have picked up extra background noise and variability between individuals.

On this clonotype: Its binding antigen is unknown.

An approximately 2.3 ml peripheral blood sample was drawn into PAXgene tubes per donor and stored at -80°C. Without any T cell sorting, total RNA was extracted from whole blood using the PAXgene blood miRNA kit on an automated QIAcube. Deep TCRalpha and TCRbeta repertoire profiling with unique molecular barcoding was performed on peripheral blood of monozygotic twin pairs concordant or discordant for inflammatory bowel disease. Smoking habits were recorded for all twin pairs, and each individual was classified as a current, former or never smoker. The germline V gene supplies CDR1 SGHRS and CDR2 YFSETQ. The CDR3 holds 15 amino acids from the cysteine to the phenylalanine. No coding sequence is recorded. The method behind the library was 5' RACE. For each TCR library, 3,500 to 4,500 ng of total RNA was used. cDNA was synthesized with SMARTScribe reverse transcriptase in eight separate reactions per sample. During cDNA synthesis, unique molecular identifiers containing a 6-nucleotide sample barcode were introduced by template switching. Amplification of TCRalpha and TCRbeta cDNA involved two nested PCRs of 16 and 9 cycles, and each PCR was followed by bead purification. Before amplification, the cDNA was both treated with uracil DNA-glycosylase and purified with the QIAquick PCR purification kit. In the second PCR, Illumina TruSeq-compatible adapters and sample-specific barcodes were added. TapeStation and Qubit were used to check library quality and concentration, and around 5.2 ng of each library went into the pool. Pooled libraries were sequenced on an Illumina HiSeq2500 single-index Rapid Run with 2 x 100 bp reads and custom sequencing primers. Processing in the source paper ran as follows. MiGEC version 1.2.6 was used for UMI-based consensus assembly to correct PCR and sequencing errors. V(D)J alignment, clonotype assembly and CDR3 extraction were performed with MiXCR version 2.1.1. To normalise gene usage, clonotype sharing and MAIT/NKT TCR abundance, the analysis used the top 1000, 10 000 and 20 000 clonotypes per sample. After downsampling to 27 000 UMIs, diversity was calculated as the inverse Simpson index using the vegan R package. Paired Mann-Whitney U tests were applied to discordant twin pairs, with Benjamini-Hochberg correction for multiple testing. After the reads were reprocessed by TCRdb, one entry was made per CDR3 protein sequence, with no DNA. TCRdb's processing, not the authors' own work, is the source of the V and J calls. The sample's own table lists about 300,000 distinct CDR3 sequences. The top ten hold roughly 5.8% of the sample.

The sample comprised blood. The sequence came from a human donor with ulcerative colitis or Crohn's disease, or a healthy co-twin of an affected twin (not recorded which). The rearranged chain carries TRBV5-1 and TRBJ2-3; the TRBD1 assignment by TCRdb is unverifiable without DNA. The CDR3 reads CASSLGGQPGDTQYF.